A selection of T cell receptor beta chains follows, all from one sample in a study of blood T cells in healthy people across ages. MiXCR, run by TCRdb on the 5' RACE reads, gives a single entry per CDR3 protein. The table includes about 1.5 million distinct CDR3 sequences, roughly 43% detected once. What was sequenced was blood. Receptor source: a woman between 18 and 29 years old in good health. The CDR3 runs from the conserved cysteine through the conserved F or W. D genes are given only for firm matches. The listing skips clone size in some rows; elsewhere it reads once, few, many or a size class.

d_gene,v_gene,j_gene,abundance,CDR3nt,CDR3aa
-,TRBV20-1,TRBJ2-1,-,TGCAGTGCTAGAGTTCCTAGCTACAATGAGCAGTTCTTC,CSARVPSYNEQFF
TRBD2,TRBV20-1,TRBJ2-1,-,TGCAGTGCTAACCCGACTAGCGGGGCCTCCTACAATGAGCAGTTCTTC,CSANPTSGASYNEQFF
-,TRBV25-1,TRBJ1-2,-,TGTGCCAGCAGTGAGCAGGGGTCGGGCCTCTATGGCTACACCTTC,CASSEQGSGLYGYTF
-,TRBV4-3,TRBJ2-7,-,TGCGCCAGCAGCCAAGAAGAGGTCGGCTCCTACGAGCAGTACTTC,CASSQEEVGSYEQYF
-,TRBV6-2/TRBV6-3,TRBJ2-1,-,TGTGTCAGCAGTTACGTGGGCAGCACATACAATGAGCAGTTCTTC,CVSSYVGSTYNEQFF
-,TRBV19,TRBJ1-1,-,TGTGCCAGTAGTACACGAGGTTGGGGACGTGGCACTGAAGCTTTCTTT,CASSTRGWGRGTEAFF
-,TRBV6-6,TRBJ2-3,-,TGTGCCAGCTGGAGGTCTCACCTAGTCCGCACTTCGGATACGCAGTATTTT,CASWRSHLVRTSDTQYF
-,TRBV11-2,TRBJ2-7,once,TGTGCCAGCAGCTTAGCTGCAGGCTACTACGAGCAGTACTTC,CASSLAAGYYEQYF
-,TRBV11-2,TRBJ2-1,-,TGTGCCAGCAGCTTAGATTGGAGTTCCTCCTACAATGAGCAGTTCTTC,CASSLDWSSSYNEQFF
-,TRBV15,TRBJ1-4,-,TGTGCCACCAGCAGATATCGGGCAACTAATGAAAAACTGTTTTTT,CATSRYRATNEKLFF
-,TRBV4-1,TRBJ1-2,-,TGCGCCAGCAGCCAAGCACAGGTTGACTATGGCTACACCTTC,CASSQAQVDYGYTF
-,TRBV12-3/TRBV12-4,TRBJ2-3,few,TGTGCCAGCAGTTTAGGCAAGGGTAGGGCAGATACGCAGTATTTT,CASSLGKGRADTQYF
TRBD2,TRBV28,TRBJ2-3,-,TGTGCCCGCAGTTTAGCGGGAAACACAGATACGCAGTATTTT,CARSLAGNTDTQYF
TRBD2,TRBV29-1,TRBJ2-1,-,TGCAGCGTGAGGGAGGGAGCTTTTGTTGAGCAGTTCTTC,CSVREGAFVEQFF
-,TRBV30,TRBJ2-7,-,TGTGCCTGGAGTGTCGGGTGGAAGACCCACGAGCAGTACTTC,CAWSVGWKTHEQYF
-,TRBV7-2,TRBJ2-5,-,TGTACCAGCAGCCAATCCCCCAGGGTAGGCGGGCAGTACTTC,CTSSQSPRVGGQYF
-,TRBV4-2,TRBJ2-5,-,TGTGCCAGCAGCCAAGTAGAGCAGAGGAAAGAGACCCAGTACTTC,CASSQVEQRKETQYF
-,TRBV12-3/TRBV12-4,TRBJ1-5,-,TGTGCCAGCAGTCCACGTCGTAACCCAAATCAGCCCCAGCATTTT,CASSPRRNPNQPQHF
-,TRBV6-2/TRBV6-3,TRBJ2-6,-,TGTGCCAGCAGATCACGGGACCCTTTGACCGTCCTGACTTTC,CASRSRDPLTVLTF
TRBD1,TRBV9,TRBJ1-5,-,TGTGCCAGCAGCCCACAGGGGACAGCCCAGCCCCAGCATTTT,CASSPQGTAQPQHF
TRBD1,TRBV4-1,TRBJ1-1,-,TGCGCCAGCAGCCACAGGACAGGTAGGGAAGCTTTCTTT,CASSHRTGREAFF
TRBD1,TRBV29-1,TRBJ1-5,-,TGCAGCGTTGTCGGACAGGGGCGGAATCAGCCCCAGCATTTT,CSVVGQGRNQPQHF
TRBD1,TRBV5-1,TRBJ2-7,-,TGCGCCAGCAGCCGAGACAGGGGGCGACGGGAGCAGTACTTC,CASSRDRGRREQYF
TRBD2,TRBV4-2,TRBJ2-7,few,TGTGCCAGCAGCCCTACCCCGATAGCGGGAGGGACTCACAATGAGCAGTACTTC,CASSPTPIAGGTHNEQYF
TRBD2,TRBV7-9,TRBJ2-2,-,TGTGCCAGCAGCAAACTAGCGGAGAACACCGGGGAGCTGTTTTTT,CASSKLAENTGELFF
-,TRBV4-3,TRBJ2-7,-,TGCGCCTGCAGCCAAGGATACGCAGGGGCCCTTTCCTACGAGCAGTACTTC,CACSQGYAGALSYEQYF
-,TRBV4-3,TRBJ2-3,few,TGCGCCAGCAGCCAAGTGCGGCTCACAGATACGCAGTATTTT,CASSQVRLTDTQYF
TRBD1,TRBV20-1,TRBJ1-6,-,TGCAGTGCGACCGGGACAGGGGATTCACCCCTCCACTTT,CSATGTGDSPLHF
TRBD1,TRBV20-1,TRBJ1-2,-,TGCAGTGCGGGACAGGGGGGCGACTATGGCTACACCTTC,CSAGQGGDYGYTF
TRBD2,TRBV4-1,TRBJ2-7,-,TGCGCCAGCAGCCTAACGTCGGGAGGGGACGAGCAGTACTTC,CASSLTSGGDEQYF
-,TRBV6-5,TRBJ1-2,few,TGTGCCAGCACCAAGGCCCCGGGAATCTATGGCTACACCTTC,CASTKAPGIYGYTF
-,TRBV7-2,TRBJ1-1,few,TGTGCCAGCAGCTTAGCGCCTTACCTTGGGGGTACTGAAGCTTTCTTT,CASSLAPYLGGTEAFF
TRBD2,TRBV12-3/TRBV12-4,TRBJ2-3,few,TGTGCCAGCAGAACTAGCGGGAGGTGGACAGATACGCAGTATTTT,CASRTSGRWTDTQYF
-,TRBV27,TRBJ2-7,many,TGTGCCAGCAGTTTATCGCCGGCCTCCTACGAGCAGTACTTC,CASSLSPASYEQYF
-,TRBV7-6,TRBJ2-6,-,TGTGCCAGCAGCTTAGAGACACTAAGCTCTGGGGCCAACGTCCTGACTTTC,CASSLETLSSGANVLTF
-,TRBV20-1,TRBJ2-3,few,TGCAGTGCTAGTCCGGCCCGAGGCACAGATACGCAGTATTTT,CSASPARGTDTQYF
TRBD2,TRBV6-2/TRBV6-3,TRBJ2-1,few,TGTGCCAGCACGCTTCTAGCGGTGGGGGGTGAGCAGTTCTTC,CASTLLAVGGEQFF
-,TRBV4-2,TRBJ1-1,few,TGTGCCAGCAGCCAAGACAGTTACGACAATGAAGCTTTCTTT,CASSQDSYDNEAFF
TRBD2,TRBV4-3,TRBJ2-3,many,TGCGCCAGCAGCCAAGAGCTAGCGGCAAGCACAGATACGCAGTATTTT,CASSQELAASTDTQYF